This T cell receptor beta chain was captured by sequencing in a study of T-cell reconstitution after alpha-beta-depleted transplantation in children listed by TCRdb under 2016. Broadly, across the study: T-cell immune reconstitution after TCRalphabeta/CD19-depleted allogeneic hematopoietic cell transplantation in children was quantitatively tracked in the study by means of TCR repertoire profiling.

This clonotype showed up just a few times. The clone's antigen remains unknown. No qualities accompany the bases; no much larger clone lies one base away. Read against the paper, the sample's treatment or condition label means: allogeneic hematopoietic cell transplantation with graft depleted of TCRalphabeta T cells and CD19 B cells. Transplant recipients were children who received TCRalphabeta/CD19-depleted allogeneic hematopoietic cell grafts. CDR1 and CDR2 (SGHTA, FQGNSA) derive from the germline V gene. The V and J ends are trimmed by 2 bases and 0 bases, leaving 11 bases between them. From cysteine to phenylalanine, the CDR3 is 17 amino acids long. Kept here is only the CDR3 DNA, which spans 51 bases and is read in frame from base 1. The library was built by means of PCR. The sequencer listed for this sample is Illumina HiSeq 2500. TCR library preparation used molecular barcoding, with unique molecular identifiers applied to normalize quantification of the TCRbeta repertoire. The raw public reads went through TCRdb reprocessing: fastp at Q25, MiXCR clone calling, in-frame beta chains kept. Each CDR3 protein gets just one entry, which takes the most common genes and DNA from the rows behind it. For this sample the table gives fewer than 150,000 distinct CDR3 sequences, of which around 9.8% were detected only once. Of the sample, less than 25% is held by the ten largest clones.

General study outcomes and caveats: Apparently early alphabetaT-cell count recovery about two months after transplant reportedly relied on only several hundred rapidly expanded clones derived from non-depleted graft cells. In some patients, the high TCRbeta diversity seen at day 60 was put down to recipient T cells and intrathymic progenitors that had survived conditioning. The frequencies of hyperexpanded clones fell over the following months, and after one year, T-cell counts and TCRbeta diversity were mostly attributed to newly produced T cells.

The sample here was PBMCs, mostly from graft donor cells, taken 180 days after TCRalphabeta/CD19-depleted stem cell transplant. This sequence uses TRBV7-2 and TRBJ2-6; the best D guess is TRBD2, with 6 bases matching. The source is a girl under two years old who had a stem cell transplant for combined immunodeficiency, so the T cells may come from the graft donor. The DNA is TGTGCCAGCAGCTTATGGGGGACTCCCTCTGGGGCCAACGTCCTGACTTTC. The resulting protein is CASSLWGTPSGANVLTF.